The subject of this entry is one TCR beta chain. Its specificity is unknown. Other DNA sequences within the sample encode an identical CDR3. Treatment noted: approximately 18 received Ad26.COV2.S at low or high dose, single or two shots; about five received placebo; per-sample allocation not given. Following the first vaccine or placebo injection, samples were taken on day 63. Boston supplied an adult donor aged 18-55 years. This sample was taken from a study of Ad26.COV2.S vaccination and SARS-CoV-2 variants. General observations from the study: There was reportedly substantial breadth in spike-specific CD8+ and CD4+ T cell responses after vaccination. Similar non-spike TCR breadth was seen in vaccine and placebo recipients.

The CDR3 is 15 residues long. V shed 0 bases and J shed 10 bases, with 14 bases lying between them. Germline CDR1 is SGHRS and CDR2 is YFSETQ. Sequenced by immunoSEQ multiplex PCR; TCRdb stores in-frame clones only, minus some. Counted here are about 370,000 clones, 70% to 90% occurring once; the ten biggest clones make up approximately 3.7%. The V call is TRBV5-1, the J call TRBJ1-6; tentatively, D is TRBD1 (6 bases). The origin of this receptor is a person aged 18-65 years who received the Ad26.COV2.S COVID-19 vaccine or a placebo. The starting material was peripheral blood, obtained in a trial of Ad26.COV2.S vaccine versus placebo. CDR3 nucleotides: TGCGCCAGCAGCTTGGAGGGAGGGGGTAACTCACCCCTCCACTTT. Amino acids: CASSLEGGGNSPLHF.